Each of the 3 T cell receptor beta chains below was sequenced from the same sample in a study of cytomegalovirus exposure and HLA in healthy donors. PCR amplification relied on 60 Vbeta primers (plus 13 Jbeta primers). Assay used: immunoSEQ multiplex PCR; TCRdb lists only in-frame clones, some missing. The sample yields over 85,000 clones, about 78% seen once. The sequencing sample was made of PBMCs. The receptors here all came from a middle-aged man in good health and CMV-seronegative.

The V and J genes are TRBV29-1 and TRBJ2-3; tentative D call: TRBD2 (5 bases). Germline CDR1 is SQVTM and CDR2 is ANQGSEA. The CDR3 is 13 amino acids. V lost 3 bases, J lost 0 bases, and 7 bases lay in between. CDR3 in amino acids: CSVDTSSTDTQYF. CDR3 sequence (DNA): TGCAGCGTTGATACTAGTAGCACAGATACGCAGTATTTT.

J is TRBJ1-1 and V is TRBV19; D is ambiguous. V was cut by 6 bases and J by 1 base, with 9 bases left in between. Germline V gene data show CDR1 as LNHDA and CDR2 as SQIVND (reference sequence). The CDR3 runs 13 residues. CDR3 sequence: CASRLGANTEAFF. For the CDR3, the DNA is TGTGCCAGTAGACTGGGAGCGAACACTGAAGCTTTCTTT. Looking up the rest from reference TRBV19 and TRBJ1-1 gives the full variable domain: DGGITQSPKYLFRKEGQNVTLSCEQNLNHDAMYWYRQDPGQGLRLIYYSQIVNDFQKGDIAEGYSVSREKKESFPLTVTSAQKNPTAFYLCASRLGANTEAFFGQGTRLTVV.

This clone was seen once. The CDR3 region has the DNA TGTGCCAGCAGTGAAGACCGGGGGGCCGGGTGGAACATTCAGTACTTC. Protein product: CASSEDRGAGWNIQYF. V is TRBV2 and J is TRBJ2-4, with D possibly matching TRBD2 (7 bases). This CDR3 has 16 amino acids. V was clipped by 1 base and J by 7 bases, with 17 bases between them. Germline V gene sequence: CDR1 SNHLY, CDR2 FYNNEI.